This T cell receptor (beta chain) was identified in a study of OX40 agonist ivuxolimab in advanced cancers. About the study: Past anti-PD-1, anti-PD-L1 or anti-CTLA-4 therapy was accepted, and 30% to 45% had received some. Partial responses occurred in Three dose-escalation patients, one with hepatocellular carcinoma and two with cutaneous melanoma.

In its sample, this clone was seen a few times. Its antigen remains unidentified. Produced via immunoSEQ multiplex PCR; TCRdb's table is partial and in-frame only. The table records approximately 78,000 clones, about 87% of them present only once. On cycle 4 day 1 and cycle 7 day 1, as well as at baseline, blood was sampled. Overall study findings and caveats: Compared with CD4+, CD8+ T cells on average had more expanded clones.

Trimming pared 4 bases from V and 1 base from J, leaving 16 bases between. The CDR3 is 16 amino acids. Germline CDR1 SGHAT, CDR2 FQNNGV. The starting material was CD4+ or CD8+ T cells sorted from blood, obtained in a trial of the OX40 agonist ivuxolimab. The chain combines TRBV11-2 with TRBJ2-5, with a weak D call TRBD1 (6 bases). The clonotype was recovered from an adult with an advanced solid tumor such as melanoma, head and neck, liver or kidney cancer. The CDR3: CASSSGTGFRQETQYF. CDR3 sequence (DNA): TGTGCCAGCAGCTCCGGAACAGGGTTCCGCCAAGAGACCCAGTACTTC.